The source of this T cell receptor beta chain is a study of T cell changes during pregnancy in multiple sclerosis. Libraries were prepared by immunoSEQ multiplex PCR; TCRdb keeps only in-frame clonotypes and omits some of them. The sample records 45,000 to 60,000 clones, 85% to 95% being singletons. The CDR3 loop spans 18 amino acids. The V gene lost 5 bases and the J gene lost 1 base, with 21 bases spanning the gap. Germline V gene lookup returns CDR1 SGHTA and CDR2 FQGNSA. The clonotype was recovered from a female donor with multiple sclerosis, enrolled in a pregnancy study. Material: peripheral blood, obtained in the second trimester of pregnancy. The rearrangement uses TRBV7-2 and TRBJ1-5, with D possibly TRBD1 on 6 matching bases. The CDR3 spells CASSSLPGHPGSNQPQHF. DNA of the CDR3: TGTGCCAGCAGCAGCCTACCGGGACACCCGGGGAGCAATCAGCCCCAGCATTTT.